These 32 T cell receptor beta chains were sequenced from one sample in a study of CD8 T cells in ankylosing spondylitis. Study results and caveats: Ankylosing spondylitis blood appeared to carry a characteristic TCR beta motif of roughly eight highly homologous variants.

Via MiXCR, TCRdb re-called the 5' RACE reads, giving one row per CDR3 protein. The sample includes some 840,000 distinct CDR3 sequences, about an eighth of them seen just once. Antigens of these TCRs are unknown. The sequenced material came from blood, either unsorted or a sorted T cell fraction (not recorded which). The receptors were sampled from a male donor with ankylosing spondylitis.

V is TRBV12-3 or TRBV12-4 and J is TRBJ1-2; the D is unclear. The CDR3 sequence is 15 residues long. The V end was cut by 5 bases, the J end by 3 bases, with 16 bases between. DNA of the CDR3: TGTGCCAGCAGTCCTAACAGAGGACGGGACTATGGCTACACCTTC. Residues: CASSPNRGRDYGYTF.

CDR3 protein: CASSLVGHEQYF. The CDR3 nucleotides read TGTGCCAGCAGTTTAGTTGGGCACGAGCAGTACTTC. This chain links TRBV28 with TRBJ2-7; D ambiguous. The CDR3 length is 12 residues. V dropped 2 bases and J dropped 5 bases, with 7 bases sitting between them. CDR1 and CDR2 from the germline V gene are MDHEN and SYDVKM. Variable domain in full (rest from reference TRBV28 and TRBJ2-7): DVKVTQSSRYLVKRTGEKVFLECVQDMDHENMFWYRQDPGLGLRLIYFSYDVKMKEKGDIPEGYSVSREKKERFSLILESASTNQTSMYLCASSLVGHEQYFGPGTRLTVT.

Only a few counts were recorded for this clonotype. V gene TRBV6-1 combines with J gene TRBJ2-1; 9 nucleotides line up with TRBD1. The CDR3 is made up of 14 amino acids. Trimming cost V 6 bases and J 6 bases; bases outside gene matches: 6. Germline values: CDR1 MNHNS, CDR2 SASEGT. The CDR3 region has the DNA TGTGCCAGCAGCCGGGACAGGGCCACCAATGAGCAGTTCTTC. Its protein product is CASSRDRATNEQFF.

This clonotype was seen only a few times. The chain links TRBV6-5 to TRBJ1-2; TRBD1 agrees at 10 bases. The V and J ends lost 5 bases and 6 bases, in that order; junction bases with no gene match: 12. This CDR3 is 16 amino acids long. Per germline, CDR1 MNHEY and CDR2 SVGAGI. The CDR3 bases are TGTGCCAGCAGTCACCGGGACAGGGGTCCCAAGGATGGCTACACCTTC. As protein: CASSHRDRGPKDGYTF.

This clonotype was found many times. V and J are TRBV29-1 and TRBJ2-3, with TRBD1 as a possible D gene (6 bases). CDR3 size: 12 residues. The germline V gene has CDR1 SQVTM and CDR2 ANQGSEA. The ends were cut back, 7 bases at V and 4 bases at J, with 12 bases in the middle. CDR3 in amino acids: CSATGTPDTQYF. The CDR3 nucleotides read TGCAGCGCCACAGGGACCCCAGATACGCAGTATTTT.

This clonotype was detected many times. The V gene is TRBV29-1, the J gene TRBJ2-7; TRBD1 matches at 8 bases. Germline V lookup: CDR1 SQVTM, CDR2 ANQGSEA. With 6 bases clipped from V and 1 base from J, the junction kept 5 bases outside the gene matches. The length of the CDR3 is 13 residues. The CDR3 DNA sequence: TGCAGCGTGGCTTGGGACAGGTCCTACGAGCAGTACTTC. Translation gives CSVAWDRSYEQYF.

This clonotype was seen many times. This chain uses TRBV20-1 with TRBJ1-5; perhaps TRBD1 as D (5 bases). Germline V gene sequence: CDR1 DFQATT, CDR2 SNEGSKA (reference sequence). V lost 5 bases and J 5 bases, leaving 10 bases between the germline ends. This CDR3 has 12 amino acids. The CDR3 DNA is TGCAGTGCTGGGGGGACGGATCAGCCCCAGCATTTT. This codes for CSAGGTDQPQHF.

A few counts support this clonotype. The rearrangement links TRBV20-1 to TRBJ1-1, with unresolved D. Trimming removed 5 bases from V and 0 bases from J, with 10 bases in between. The CDR3 contains 13 residues. Germline V gene data show CDR1 as DFQATT and CDR2 as SNEGSKA (reference sequence). The CDR3 bases are TGCAGTGCTCCCGACGGACTGAACACTGAAGCTTTCTTT. It translates to CSAPDGLNTEAFF.

This clonotype was detected many times. The rearrangement joins TRBV29-1 to TRBJ2-1; D perhaps matches TRBD2 (5 bases). CDR3 length: 15 amino acids. V gave up 4 bases and J gave up 0 bases, with 13 bases separating them. Germline assignment: CDR1 SQVTM and CDR2 ANQGSEA. CDR3 DNA sequence: TGCAGCGTTGGAAATAGCGCTCCCTCCTACAATGAGCAGTTCTTC. This sequence encodes CSVGNSAPSYNEQFF.

The rearrangement uses TRBV20-1 and TRBJ2-1; TRBD2 aligns across 8 bases. Looked up from germline, CDR1 is DFQATT and CDR2 is SNEGSKA (reference sequence). J lost 6 bases, V lost 0 bases, and 7 bases had no gene match. The CDR3 totals 15 residues. The CDR3: CSARDFTSGRNEQFF. The CDR3, as DNA: TGCAGTGCTAGAGATTTTACTAGCGGACGCAATGAGCAGTTCTTC.

This clonotype was found a few times. The chain joins TRBV24-1 to TRBJ2-1; TRBD1 matches 9 bases. Germline V gene lookup returns CDR1 KGHDR and CDR2 SFDVKD. The CDR3 covers 13 residues. Trimming at V came to 8 bases and at J to 6 bases, leaving 4 bases not matched to a gene. The CDR3 loop is CATTSTGGNEQFF. The CDR3 nucleotides are TGTGCCACCACGTCGACAGGGGGCAATGAGCAGTTCTTC.

The chain is built from TRBV7-9 and TRBJ2-2; D may be TRBD2 (5 bases). Germline V lookup: CDR1 SEHNR, CDR2 FQNEAQ (reference sequence). The CDR3 spans 16 residues. Trimming removed 10 bases at V and 2 bases at J, with 20 bases between. The CDR3 protein is CATREPVAQNTGELFF. CDR3 sequence (DNA): TGTGCCACCCGGGAACCCGTCGCCCAAAACACCGGGGAGCTGTTTTTT.

In its sample, this clonotype was seen a few times. The chain combines TRBV7-2 with TRBJ1-6; possibly TRBD1 for D (6 bases). V was clipped by 5 bases and J by 5 bases, with 19 bases between them. The CDR3 length is 17 residues. Germline-derived CDR1 and CDR2 are SGHTA and FQGNSA. The DNA of the CDR3 is TGTGCCAGCAGCCCAGGGGTTGGGACGGCGGATAATTCACCCCTCCACTTT. Translation: CASSPGVGTADNSPLHF.

The CDR3 loop is CASSPPERRGEKLFF. CDR3 sequence (DNA): TGTGCCAGCTCACCACCGGAGCGAAGAGGCGAAAAACTGTTTTTT. The chain joins TRBV18 to TRBJ1-4; D uncertain. CDR3 length: 15 amino acids. V was pared by 0 bases and J by 8 bases, with 13 bases between. Germline CDR1 and CDR2: KGHSH and LQKENI.

The chain recombines TRBV27 with TRBJ2-7, with 13 bases fitting TRBD2. V gave up 5 bases and J gave up 3 bases; unmatched junction bases: 10. The CDR3 contains 17 residues. Germline V gene data show CDR1 as MNHEY and CDR2 as SMNVEV (reference sequence). As DNA, the CDR3 is TGTGCCAGCAGTCCGCGGACTAGCGGGAGTCAGGGCTACGAGCAGTACTTC. The encoded protein is CASSPRTSGSQGYEQYF.

This clonotype was observed at least ten times. V is TRBV6-1 and J is TRBJ2-5; no definite D call. The length of the CDR3 is 13 residues. CDR1 and CDR2 from the germline V gene are MNHNS and SASEGT. V was clipped by 6 bases and J by 3 bases, with 11 bases between them. CDR3 residues: CASSWGFKETQYF. The CDR3 nucleotides read TGTGCCAGCAGCTGGGGTTTTAAAGAGACCCAGTACTTC.

The chain recombines TRBV7-2 with TRBJ2-7, with D maybe TRBD1 (6 bases). This CDR3 is 14 amino acids long. The germline CDR1 and CDR2 sequences are SGHTA and FQGNSA. The ends were cut back, 3 bases at V and 7 bases at J, with 16 bases in the middle. The CDR3 reads CASSFYRVSEEQYF. In DNA form, the CDR3 reads TGTGCCAGCAGCTTCTACAGGGTGTCGGAGGAGCAGTACTTC.

V usage is TRBV7-9 and J usage is TRBJ2-1, with TRBD2 as a possible D gene (6 bases). Trimming cost V 3 bases and J 7 bases, with 19 bases left between them. Germline-derived CDR1 and CDR2 are SEHNR and FQNEAQ (reference sequence). The CDR3 extends over 16 amino acids. The CDR3 region is CASSFAGLSSGNEQFF. The CDR3 DNA is TGTGCCAGCAGCTTTGCGGGACTGTCTTCTGGGAATGAGCAGTTCTTC.

This clonotype was counted between two and nine times. The chain links TRBV7-3 to TRBJ2-7; 10 nucleotides line up with TRBD2. This CDR3 has 15 residues. V shed 5 bases, J shed 4 bases, and the junction held 8 bases outside the gene matches. Per germline, CDR1 SGHTA and CDR2 FQGTGA. The CDR3: CASSLSGGSTYEQYF. The CDR3, as DNA: TGTGCCAGCAGCCTTAGCGGGGGGAGCACTTACGAGCAGTACTTC.

This clonotype has ten or more counts. V is TRBV11-2 and J is TRBJ1-1; weak D call: TRBD1 (6 bases). The germline V gene has CDR1 SGHAT and CDR2 FQNNGV. The V end was cut by 5 bases, the J end by 1 base, with 26 bases between. The CDR3 has 19 residues. The CDR3 is CASSATIRDTTTSNTEAFF. As DNA, the CDR3 is TGTGCCAGCAGCGCAACCATTAGGGACACCACCACGTCGAACACTGAAGCTTTCTTT.

The gene calls are TRBV5-1 and TRBJ1-1, with 9 nucleotides matching TRBD1. Losses at the gene ends were 4 bases for V and 5 bases for J; bases not matched to a gene: 6. This CDR3 spans 14 amino acids. CDR1 and CDR2 from the germline V gene are SGHRS and YFSETQ. CDR3 nucleotides: TGCGCCAGCAGCCCCGGGACAGGGTGGACTGAAGCTTTCTTT. Protein sequence: CASSPGTGWTEAFF.

This clonotype was observed a handful of times. This chain uses TRBV5-1 with TRBJ1-6; 8 bases fit TRBD1. CDR1 is SGHRS, CDR2 YFSETQ, per germline. Losses at the gene ends were 3 bases for V and 9 bases for J; bases not matched to a gene: 8. The CDR3 totals 15 residues. DNA of the CDR3: TGCGCCAGCAGCTCCCAGGGGGCAAGGAGTTCACCCCTCCACTTT. As protein: CASSSQGARSSPLHF.

V and J are TRBV7-2 and TRBJ2-1; 12 bases fit TRBD2. The CDR3 has 15 amino acids. V shed 2 bases, J shed 9 bases, and the junction held 5 bases outside the gene matches. The V gene's germline CDR1 is SGHTA and CDR2 FQGNSA. CDR3: CASSLRLAGEVEQFF. The CDR3 DNA sequence: TGTGCCAGCAGCTTAAGACTAGCGGGAGAGGTTGAGCAGTTCTTC.

This clonotype was picked up a small number of times. An end of the junction does not agree with germline; a read error may underlie this. V is TRBV7-7 and J is TRBJ2-2; 9 nucleotides align to TRBD1. CDR1 and CDR2 from the germline V gene are SSHAT and FNYEAQ (reference sequence). The CDR3 runs 16 residues. The CDR3: CASSPNRGQVTGELFF. For the CDR3, the DNA is TGTGCTAGCAGCCCCAACAGGGGGCAGGTCACCGGGGAGCTGTTTTTT. The complete variable domain, with remaining parts taken from reference TRBV7-7 and TRBJ2-2, reads GAGVSQSPRYKVTKRGQDVTLRCDPISSHATLYWYQQALGQGPEFLTYFNYEAQPDKSGLPSDRFSAERPEGSISTLTIQRTEQRDSAMYRCASSPNRGQVTGELFFGEGSRLTVL.

V gene TRBV4-2 combines with J gene TRBJ2-3, with 9 bases identical to TRBD2. The CDR3 has 19 residues. V was clipped by 0 bases and J by 2 bases; unmatched bases: 12. Looked up from germline, CDR1 is LGHNA and CDR2 is YNFKEQ. This CDR3 is CASSQDPAGGLIPTDTQYF. CDR3 nucleotides: TGTGCCAGCAGCCAAGACCCAGCGGGAGGCCTTATACCCACAGATACGCAGTATTTT.

Only a few counts were recorded for this clonotype. The J gene is TRBJ1-2, the V gene TRBV3-1; D gene unclear. The CDR3 is made up of 15 amino acids. Germline assignment: CDR1 LGHDT and CDR2 YNNKEL (reference sequence). V dropped 0 bases and J dropped 3 bases, with 11 bases sitting between them. For the CDR3, the DNA is TGTGCCAGCAGCCAAGAGGGCGGGCCTGACTATGGCTACACCTTC. Amino acid sequence: CASSQEGGPDYGYTF.

This clonotype was counted only a few times. The V call is TRBV27, the J call TRBJ2-7, with D perhaps matching TRBD1 (6 bases). The CDR3 is made up of 13 amino acids. CDR1 is MNHEY and CDR2 is SMNVEV in the germline V gene (reference sequence). The V end lost 9 bases, the J end lost 3 bases, and 15 bases lay between the germline ends. The CDR3 DNA follows: TGTGCCAGTGCCTTGGGGGCCTACTACGAGCAGTACTTC. The encoded protein is CASALGAYYEQYF.

The V gene is TRBV5-1, the J gene TRBJ1-6; D gene uncertain. V lost 4 bases, J lost 14 bases, and 19 bases lay in between. This CDR3 region has 14 residues. Germline CDR1 reads SGHRS; CDR2 reads YFSETQ. CDR3: CASSPLGVGITLHF. The CDR3 DNA reads as TGCGCCAGCAGCCCCCTTGGAGTGGGGATCACCCTCCACTTT.

The gene calls are TRBV28 and TRBJ1-4, with 7 bases identical to TRBD1. Germline values: CDR1 MDHEN, CDR2 SYDVKM. The CDR3 length is 12 residues. V shed 11 bases and J 8 bases; nucleotides not matched to a gene: 8. For the CDR3, the DNA is TGTGCCTATCAGGGGGTGGACGAAAAACTGTTTTTT. Amino acid sequence: CAYQGVDEKLFF.

This rearrangement joins TRBV20-1 to TRBJ2-7; 7 positions match TRBD1. Per germline, CDR1 DFQATT and CDR2 SNEGSKA (reference sequence). V lost 3 bases to trimming and J lost 1 base; unmatched junction nucleotides: 15. The CDR3 is made up of 17 amino acids. In nucleotides, the CDR3 is TGCAGTGCTAGTAAGGGGGCGCTAATGGATATATCCTACGAGCAGTACTTC. This gives the protein CSASKGALMDISYEQYF.

The gene calls are TRBV20-1 and TRBJ2-1; 8 nucleotides line up with TRBD1. The germline gives CDR1 DFQATT, CDR2 SNEGSKA (reference sequence). The V and J ends lost 0 bases and 14 bases, in that order; junction bases with no gene match: 6. The CDR3 covers 12 residues. DNA for the CDR3: TGCAGTGCTAGAGATCATGGACAGGGCAAGTTCTTC. Translated, it gives CSARDHGQGKFF.

The genes are TRBV7-2 and TRBJ2-5, with D unclear. Per the germline V gene, CDR1 is SGHTA and CDR2 is FQGNSA. The V end was cut by 4 bases, the J end by 7 bases, with 19 bases between. The CDR3 covers 15 residues. The CDR3 DNA reads as TGTGCCAGCAGCTCGCCCTTGGGCCCGGGTGGGACCCAGTACTTC. It is translated as CASSSPLGPGGTQYF. The full variable domain, rest sourced from reference TRBV7-2 and TRBJ2-5, is GAGVSQSPSNKVTEKGKDVELRCDPISGHTALYWYRQSLGQGLEFLIYFQGNSAPDKSGLPSDRFSAERTGGSVSTLTIQRTQQEDSAVYLCASSSPLGPGGTQYFGPGTRLLVL.